These 15 T cell receptor beta chains were sequenced from one sample in a study of T-cell memory formation after mild COVID-19. Each CDR3 protein gets one entry after TCRdb re-called the 5' RACE reads with MiXCR. The data show about 390,000 distinct CDR3 sequences, about 16% seen once. The sample taken for sequencing was PBMCs or a T cell subset sorted from them (not recorded which). These receptors were taken from a man between 18 and 29 years old who had mild COVID-19 (a few samples of this study predate the infection). Cell type and time point are not known.

The genes are TRBV6-6 and TRBJ2-7, with D perhaps TRBD1 or TRBD2 (5 bases each). V lost 10 bases and J lost 5, with 15 bases in between. The V gene's germline CDR1 is MNHNY and CDR2 SVGAGI (reference sequence). CDR3 length: 12 amino acids. This CDR3 is CATDGAVHEQYF. The CDR3 nucleotides read TGTGCCACCGACGGGGCGGTCCACGAGCAGTACTTC.

The chain carries TRBV6-2 or TRBV6-3 and TRBJ1-2; no clear D. In germline, CDR1 is MNHEY, CDR2 SVGEGT. There are 11 residues in the CDR3. Trimming left V 9 bases short and J 7 bases short, with 12 bases between. DNA of the CDR3: TGTGCCAGTCCTGAGGAGGGTGGCTACACCTTC. It yields the protein CASPEEGGYTF.

The chain carries TRBV7-2 and TRBJ1-5; D is possibly TRBD1 (6 bases). The V and J ends lost 3 bases and 7 bases respectively, with 16 bases between them. Germline CDR1 SGHTA, CDR2 FQGNSA. CDR3 length: 15 residues. CDR3 sequence: CASSFYHQGSQPQHF. DNA for the CDR3: TGTGCCAGCAGCTTCTATCACCAGGGGAGCCAGCCCCAGCATTTT.

The V and J genes are TRBV19 and TRBJ1-1, with no clear D. This CDR3 is built from 15 residues. V lost 1 base to trimming and J lost 4 bases, with 13 bases between them. Germline-derived CDR1 and CDR2 are LNHDA and SQIVND (reference sequence). CDR3 loop: CASSIVHLTGTEAFF. CDR3 in DNA: TGTGCCAGTAGTATAGTTCACCTAACTGGCACTGAAGCTTTCTTT.

This clonotype has only a few counts. This chain joins TRBV4-1 and TRBJ2-5; 12 bases are shared with TRBD1. CDR1 MGHRA and CDR2 YSYEKL come from the germline V gene. Trimming at V came to 1 base and at J to 2 bases, leaving 5 bases not matched to a gene. The CDR3 contains 17 residues. The CDR3 protein is CASSQGDRGQGQETQYF. As DNA, the CDR3 is TGCGCCAGCAGCCAAGGGGACAGGGGGCAGGGTCAAGAGACCCAGTACTTC.

At least ten counts were recorded for this clonotype. V usage is TRBV27 and J usage is TRBJ1-2; TRBD1 matches at 7 bases. The CDR3 is 16 residues long. The V and J ends lost 5 bases and 8 bases, in that order; junction bases with no gene match: 17. Germline CDR1 reads MNHEY; CDR2 reads SMNVEV (reference sequence). As DNA, the CDR3 is TGTGCCAGCAGTAAAAATTACGACAGGGCCCTATACGGCTACACCTTC. It is translated as CASSKNYDRALYGYTF.

The rearrangement joins TRBV5-1 to TRBJ2-3; weak D call: TRBD1 (5 bases). Germline values: CDR1 SGHRS, CDR2 YFSETQ. This CDR3 is built from 17 residues. Between the trimmed V and J ends, which lost 1 base and 6 bases, there was a span of 21 bases. CDR3 DNA sequence: TGCGCCAGCAGCTTGTCCCGACAGAACGAGGATGCGGATACGCAGTATTTT. It encodes CASSLSRQNEDADTQYF.

Only a few counts were recorded for this clonotype. The chain carries TRBV12-5 and TRBJ2-7; D not resolved. V lost 0 bases and J lost 4, with 4 bases in between. The CDR3 has 12 residues. Germline CDR1 and CDR2: LGHNT and FRNRAP. The CDR3 spells CASGLVLYEQYF. CDR3 nucleotides: TGTGCTAGTGGTTTGGTACTGTACGAGCAGTACTTC.

This clonotype has just a few counts. The chain combines TRBV12-3 or TRBV12-4 with TRBJ2-3, with D unclear. V lost 3 bases and J lost 4, with 14 bases in between. The CDR3 length is 15 residues. In nucleotides, the CDR3 is TGTGCCAGCAGTTTCCGACCCAACGCGCCAGATACGCAGTATTTT. Encoded protein: CASSFRPNAPDTQYF.

This clonotype has a handful of counts. This chain uses TRBV5-1 with TRBJ2-1; 12 positions match TRBD2. This CDR3 has 15 residues. From germline, CDR1 is SGHRS and CDR2 YFSETQ. With 0 bases clipped from V and 7 bases from J, the junction kept 2 bases outside the gene matches. DNA of the CDR3: TGCGCCAGCAGCTTGGGACTAGCGGGGGTGAATGAGCAGTTCTTC. Translation: CASSLGLAGVNEQFF.

The chain joins TRBV20-1 to TRBJ2-5; 11 nucleotides line up with TRBD2. Per germline, CDR1 DFQATT and CDR2 SNEGSKA (reference sequence). V dropped 6 bases and J dropped 2; count of bases not matched to a gene: 8. There are 15 residues in the CDR3. CDR3 coding DNA: TGCAGTGCAGCTACTAGCGGGGGTGGGCAAGAGACCCAGTACTTC. Translating gives CSAATSGGGQETQYF.

The chain couples TRBV20-1 to TRBJ1-1; D is uncertain. The V and J ends lost 6 bases and 4 bases respectively, with 21 bases between them. Germline loops: CDR1 DFQATT, CDR2 SNEGSKA (reference sequence). The CDR3 spans 15 residues. CDR3 nucleotides: TGCAGTGCCCCGACGTCACTGGCCAGAGGCACTGAAGCTTTCTTT. Encoded protein: CSAPTSLARGTEAFF.

The V call is TRBV3-1, the J call TRBJ1-2; D gene uncertain. Trimming took off 6 bases at V and 4 bases at J, with 12 bases between the two ends. Germline lookup yields CDR1 LGHDT and CDR2 YNNKEL (reference sequence). The CDR3 sequence is 13 residues long. CDR3 sequence reads: CASREGGGYGYTF. The CDR3 DNA reads TGTGCCAGCAGGGAGGGTGGCGGCTATGGCTACACCTTC.

V and J are TRBV5-1 and TRBJ1-1; possibly TRBD1 for D (5 bases). Trimming shortened V by 4 bases and J by 4 bases, and 17 bases separated the two germline ends. Germline V lookup: CDR1 SGHRS, CDR2 YFSETQ. CDR3 length: 15 amino acids. CDR3 protein: CASSERQLKGTEAFF. CDR3 sequence (DNA): TGCGCCAGCAGCGAAAGACAGCTGAAGGGCACTGAAGCTTTCTTT.

There are a few counts of this clonotype. The CDR3 sequence is CSARGSSPLETQYF. The CDR3 DNA sequence: TGCAGTGCTCGGGGGAGTTCCCCATTGGAGACCCAGTACTTC. The rearrangement joins TRBV20-1 to TRBJ2-5, with D tentatively TRBD2 (6 bases). The CDR3 runs to 14 residues. Trimming pared 5 bases from V and 5 bases from J, leaving 18 bases between. The germline V gene has CDR1 DFQATT and CDR2 SNEGSKA (reference sequence).